The 18 T cell receptor beta chains in this list originate from one sample, sequenced in a study of spatial heterogeneity in lung cancer. Noted time point: sample taken at primary tumor resection. TCRdb called the 5' RACE reads again in MiXCR, with one record for every CDR3 protein. The repertoire consists of approximately 23,000 distinct CDR3 sequences, with less than 5% occurring once and the leading ten covering 9.9%. No antigen has been assigned to these receptors. General study findings and limits: Expanded alpha and beta TCR counts within tumors tracked tumor mutation counts.

The material sequenced was lung tumor tissue, taken at surgery. These receptors were obtained from a male donor with early-stage non-small cell lung cancer.

This clonotype was counted at least ten times. The rearrangement uses TRBV28 and TRBJ1-5, with D perhaps TRBD1 (6 bases). Trimming took off 6 bases at V and 11 bases at J, with 17 bases between the two ends. The length of the CDR3 is 13 residues. Germline V CDR1 and CDR2: MDHEN, SYDVKM. The chain's CDR3 is CASSQGRGRSQHF. CDR3 sequence (DNA): TGTGCCAGCAGCCAGGGTAGGGGGAGGTCCCAGCATTTT. The whole variable domain, remainder taken from reference TRBV28 and TRBJ1-5, is DVKVTQSSRYLVKRTGEKVFLECVQDMDHENMFWYRQDPGLGLRLIYFSYDVKMKEKGDIPEGYSVSREKKERFSLILESASTNQTSMYLCASSQGRGRSQHFGDGTRLSIL.

This clonotype was seen many times. This CDR3 reads CASKTDRSPLHF. CDR3 nucleotide sequence: TGTGCCAGCAAGACGGACCGATCACCCCTCCACTTT. The gene calls are TRBV2 and TRBJ1-6, with unresolved D. Germline-derived CDR1 and CDR2 are SNHLY and FYNNEI. The CDR3 spans 12 residues. V shed 7 bases and J shed 10 bases, with 11 bases lying between them.

This clonotype occurred many times. This chain connects TRBV27 to TRBJ1-1, with D possibly matching TRBD1 (5 bases). Germline V gives CDR1 MNHEY, CDR2 SMNVEV (reference sequence). Trimming stripped 5 bases from V and 3 bases from J, with 13 bases between. There are 14 residues in the CDR3. DNA for the CDR3: TGTGCCAGCAGTAGGGACCGTTTGGACACTGAAGCTTTCTTT. Protein: CASSRDRLDTEAFF.

This clonotype was observed at least ten times. The rearrangement uses TRBV9 and TRBJ1-2; D is undetermined. Deletions cut 0 bases from V and 7 bases from J, with 10 bases between. In germline, CDR1 is SGDLS, CDR2 YYNGEE. CDR3 length: 13 amino acids. CDR3 DNA sequence: TGTGCCAGCAGCGTAGAAGGAGGGAGTGGCTACACCTTC. Its translation: CASSVEGGSGYTF. Combining the CDR3 with reference TRBV9 and TRBJ1-2 gives the whole variable domain DSGVTQTPKHLITATGQRVTLRCSPRSGDLSVYWYQQSLDQGLQFLIQYYNGEERAKGNILERFSAQQFPDLHSELNLSSLELGDSALYFCASSVEGGSGYTFGSGTRLTVV.

In its sample, this clonotype was seen many times. The J gene is TRBJ1-4, the V gene TRBV24-1; D unclear. This CDR3 is built from 14 residues. The germline gives CDR1 KGHDR, CDR2 SFDVKD. V was shortened by 1 base and J by 11 bases, with 13 bases between the two germline ends. The CDR3 coding sequence is TGTGCCACCAGTGATTTTCTTTCGGGCGGCAAACTGTTTTTT. The encoded protein is CATSDFLSGGKLFF.

This clonotype has only a few counts. This chain connects TRBV20-1 to TRBJ2-1, with 8 bases fitting TRBD2. The CDR3 loop spans 12 amino acids. Germline lookup yields CDR1 DFQATT and CDR2 SNEGSKA (reference sequence). The CDR3 sequence: CRGTSGYNEQFF. The CDR3 nucleotides read TGCAGGGGCACTAGCGGCTACAATGAGCAGTTCTTC.

This clonotype came up many times. The V and J genes are TRBV7-3 and TRBJ2-2; no definite D call. V dropped 2 bases and J dropped 0 bases, with 7 bases sitting between them. This CDR3 is 15 amino acids long. Germline V gene data show CDR1 as SGHTA and CDR2 as FQGTGA. The CDR3 spells CASSLVAANTGELFF. The CDR3 region has the DNA TGTGCCAGCAGCTTAGTAGCTGCGAACACCGGGGAGCTGTTTTTT.

This clonotype was picked up many times. The chain links TRBV7-9 to TRBJ2-5; possible D gene TRBD1, 6 bases. With 5 bases removed from V and 1 base from J, the gap between germline ends came to 11 bases. The CDR3 totals 14 residues. The V gene's germline CDR1 is SEHNR and CDR2 FQNEAQ (reference sequence). The CDR3 DNA reads as TGTGCCAGCAGCATGGGACACATCCAAGAGACCCAGTACTTC. Residues: CASSMGHIQETQYF.

This clonotype was counted only a few times. The V call is TRBV6-5, the J call TRBJ1-4; D is perhaps TRBD1 (5 bases). CDR1 MNHEY and CDR2 SVGAGI come from the germline V gene. Trimming removed 0 bases from V and 8 bases from J, with 10 bases in between. This CDR3 is built from 14 residues. CDR3 sequence (DNA): TGTGCCAGCAGTTACTCGGGGCAAGGGGAAAAACTGTTTTTT. It is translated as CASSYSGQGEKLFF.

This clonotype has a count of ten or more. The genes are TRBV20-1 and TRBJ2-7, with D uncertain. The V gene lost 3 bases and the J gene lost 5 bases, with 14 bases spanning the gap. CDR1 and CDR2 from the germline V gene are DFQATT and SNEGSKA (reference sequence). This CDR3 contains 13 residues. CDR3 region: CSARGTPGDEQYF. The CDR3 nucleotides read TGCAGTGCTAGGGGCACTCCTGGGGACGAGCAGTACTTC.

This clonotype has a handful of counts. Being one base from a much bigger clone, this may be a read error. This CDR3 fails to terminate in the conserved phenylalanine or tryptophan, so it likely reflects a read error. J is TRBJ2-3 and V is TRBV5-1, with D unclear. There are 12 residues in the CDR3. V was trimmed by 4 bases and J by 2 bases, leaving 5 bases between them. Germline V gene sequence: CDR1 SGHRS, CDR2 YFSETQ. CDR3 DNA sequence: TGCGCCAGCAGCGAAATCACAGATACGCAGTATTCT. Translation: CASSEITDTQYS.

This clonotype has at least ten counts. The rearrangement links TRBV3-1 to TRBJ2-7; either TRBD1 or TRBD2 may supply D (5 bases each). Germline assignment: CDR1 LGHDT and CDR2 YNNKEL (reference sequence). Trimming cost V 4 bases and J 2 bases, with 15 bases left between them. The CDR3 runs 15 residues. Here the CDR3 DNA reads TGTGCCAGCAGCCCGGGACGAAGCCGAACCTACGAGCAGTACTTC. This gives the protein CASSPGRSRTYEQYF.

This chain uses TRBV3-1 with TRBJ2-7; possible D gene TRBD1, 5 bases. The length of the CDR3 is 14 residues. CDR1 and CDR2 from the germline V gene are LGHDT and YNNKEL (reference sequence). V was clipped by 1 base and J by 4 bases, with 11 bases between them. Here the CDR3 reads CASSQGQGRYEQYF. CDR3 nucleotides: TGTGCCAGCAGCCAAGGGCAGGGTCGGTACGAGCAGTACTTC.

There are many counts of this clonotype. The V and J genes are TRBV3-1 and TRBJ2-7; a weak D match, TRBD2 (7 bases). The CDR3 spans 14 residues. Trimming removed 4 bases at V and 7 bases at J, with 17 bases between. Germline CDR1 is LGHDT and CDR2 is YNNKEL (reference sequence). The CDR3 region has the DNA TGTGCCAGCAGCCCGACGGGGGGCATCGGGGAGCAGTACTTC. Protein product: CASSPTGGIGEQYF.

In its sample, this clonotype was seen a few times. V gene TRBV2 combines with J gene TRBJ1-5; 7 bases are shared with TRBD1. V shed 6 bases and J 0 bases; nucleotides not matched to a gene: 2. CDR3 length equals 14 residues. In germline, CDR1 is SNHLY, CDR2 FYNNEI. The chain's CDR3 is CASRGDSSNQPQHF. CDR3 coding DNA: TGTGCCAGCAGGGGGGACAGTAGCAATCAGCCCCAGCATTTT.

V gene TRBV14 combines with J gene TRBJ2-7, with D possibly being TRBD2 (5 bases). Germline V CDR1 and CDR2: SGHDN, FVKESK. V lost 5 bases and J lost 3, with 17 bases in between. The CDR3 contains 15 residues. The DNA for the CDR3 is TGTGCCAGCAGCTTTGCCGACATCGGGGTCTACGAGCAGTACTTC. This sequence encodes CASSFADIGVYEQYF. Full variable domain (rest looked up from reference TRBV14 and TRBJ2-7): EAGVTQFPSHSVIEKGQTVTLRCDPISGHDNLYWYRRVMGKEIKFLLHFVKESKQDESGMPNNRFLAERTGGTYSTLKVQPAELEDSGVYFCASSFADIGVYEQYFGPGTRLTVT.

This clonotype appeared many times. This chain links TRBV7-3 with TRBJ2-1, with TRBD1 matching over 7 bases. This CDR3 region has 15 residues. The V gene end was trimmed by 4 bases and the J gene end by 3 bases; junction bases not matched to a gene: 6. Per germline, CDR1 SGHTA and CDR2 FQGTGA. CDR3 DNA sequence: TGTGCCAGCAGCTCGACAGGGAGCTACTACAATGAGCAGTTCTTC. Protein sequence: CASSSTGSYYNEQFF.

The sample holds many counts of this clonotype. The rearrangement joins TRBV29-1 to TRBJ1-2, with D uncertain. The germline CDR1 and CDR2 sequences are SQVTM and ANQGSEA. Trimming stripped 4 bases from V and 6 bases from J, with 15 bases between. The CDR3 contains 13 residues. CDR3 amino acids: CSVVRTHSNGYTF. In nucleotides, the CDR3 is TGCAGCGTTGTGAGGACTCACTCCAATGGCTACACCTTC.